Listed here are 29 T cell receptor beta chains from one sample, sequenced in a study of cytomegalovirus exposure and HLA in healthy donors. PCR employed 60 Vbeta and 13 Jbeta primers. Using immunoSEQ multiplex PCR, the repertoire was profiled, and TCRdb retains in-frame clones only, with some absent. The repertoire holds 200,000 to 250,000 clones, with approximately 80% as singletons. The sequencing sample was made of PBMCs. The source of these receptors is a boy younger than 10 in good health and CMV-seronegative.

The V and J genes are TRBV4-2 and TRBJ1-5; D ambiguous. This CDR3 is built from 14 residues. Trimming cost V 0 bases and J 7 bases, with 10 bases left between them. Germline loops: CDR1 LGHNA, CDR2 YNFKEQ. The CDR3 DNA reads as TGTGCCAGCAGCCAAGATCCGGCGGAACAGCCCCAGCATTTT. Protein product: CASSQDPAEQPQHF.

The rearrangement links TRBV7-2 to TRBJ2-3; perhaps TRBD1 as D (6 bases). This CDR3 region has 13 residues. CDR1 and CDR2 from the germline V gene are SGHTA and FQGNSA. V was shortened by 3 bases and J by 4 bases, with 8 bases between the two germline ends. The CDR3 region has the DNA TGTGCCAGCAGCTTGGCAGGGGCAGATACGCAGTATTTT. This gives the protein CASSLAGADTQYF. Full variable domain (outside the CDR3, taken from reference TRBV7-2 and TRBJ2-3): GAGVSQSPSNKVTEKGKDVELRCDPISGHTALYWYRQSLGQGLEFLIYFQGNSAPDKSGLPSDRFSAERTGGSVSTLTIQRTQQEDSAVYLCASSLAGADTQYFGPGTRLTVL.

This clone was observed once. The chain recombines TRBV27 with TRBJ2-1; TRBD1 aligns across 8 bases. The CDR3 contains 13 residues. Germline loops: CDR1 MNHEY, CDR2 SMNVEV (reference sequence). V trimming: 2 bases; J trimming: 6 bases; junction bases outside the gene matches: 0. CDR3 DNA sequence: TGTGCCAGCAGTTTAGGGACAGGCAATGAGCAGTTCTTC. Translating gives CASSLGTGNEQFF.

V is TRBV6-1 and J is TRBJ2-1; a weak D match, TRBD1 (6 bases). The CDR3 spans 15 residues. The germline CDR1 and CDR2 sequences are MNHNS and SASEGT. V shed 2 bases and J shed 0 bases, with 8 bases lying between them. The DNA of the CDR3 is TGTGCCAGCAGTGAATACAGGGTCTCCTACAATGAGCAGTTCTTC. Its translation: CASSEYRVSYNEQFF.

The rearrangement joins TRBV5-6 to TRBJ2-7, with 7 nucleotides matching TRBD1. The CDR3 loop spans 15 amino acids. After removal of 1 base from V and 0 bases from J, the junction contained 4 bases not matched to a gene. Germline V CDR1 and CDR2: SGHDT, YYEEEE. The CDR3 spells CASSLFDRDSYEQYF. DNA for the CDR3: TGTGCCAGCAGCTTGTTTGACAGGGACTCCTACGAGCAGTACTTC.

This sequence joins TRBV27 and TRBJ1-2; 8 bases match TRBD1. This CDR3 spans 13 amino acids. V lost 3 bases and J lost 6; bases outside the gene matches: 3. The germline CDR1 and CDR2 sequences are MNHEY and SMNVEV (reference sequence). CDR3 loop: CASSLTTGDGYTF. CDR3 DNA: TGTGCCAGCAGTTTGACGACAGGGGATGGCTACACCTTC.

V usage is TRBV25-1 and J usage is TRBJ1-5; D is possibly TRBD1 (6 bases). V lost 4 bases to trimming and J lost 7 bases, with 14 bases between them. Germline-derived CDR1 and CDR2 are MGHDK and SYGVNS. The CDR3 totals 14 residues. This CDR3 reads CASSGTGPGQPQHF. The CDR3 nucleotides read TGTGCCAGCAGTGGAACAGGGCCAGGGCAGCCCCAGCATTTT.

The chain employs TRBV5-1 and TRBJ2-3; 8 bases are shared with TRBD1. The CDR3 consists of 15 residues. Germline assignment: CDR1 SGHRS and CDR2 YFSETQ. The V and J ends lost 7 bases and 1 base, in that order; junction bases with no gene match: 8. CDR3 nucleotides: TGCGCCAGCCAACGGAACAGGGGGGGCACAGATACGCAGTATTTT. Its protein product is CASQRNRGGTDTQYF.

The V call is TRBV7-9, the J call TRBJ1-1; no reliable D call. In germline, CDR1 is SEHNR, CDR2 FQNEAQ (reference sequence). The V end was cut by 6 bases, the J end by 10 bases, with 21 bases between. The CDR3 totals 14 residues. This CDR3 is CASSLIGASDGAFF. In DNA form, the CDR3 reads TGTGCCAGCAGTTTAATCGGAGCCTCCGATGGAGCTTTCTTT.

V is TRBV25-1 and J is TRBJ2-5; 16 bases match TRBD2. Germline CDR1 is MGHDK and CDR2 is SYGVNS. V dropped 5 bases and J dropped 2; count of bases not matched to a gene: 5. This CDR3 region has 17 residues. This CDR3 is CASSSLGLAGGQETQYF. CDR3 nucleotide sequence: TGTGCCAGCAGTAGCCTGGGACTAGCGGGAGGGCAAGAGACCCAGTACTTC. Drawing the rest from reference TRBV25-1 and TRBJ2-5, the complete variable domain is EADIYQTPRYLVIGTGKKITLECSQTMGHDKMYWYQQDPGMELHLIHYSYGVNSTEKGDLSSESTVSRIRTEHFPLTLESARPSHTSQYLCASSSLGLAGGQETQYFGPGTRLLVL.

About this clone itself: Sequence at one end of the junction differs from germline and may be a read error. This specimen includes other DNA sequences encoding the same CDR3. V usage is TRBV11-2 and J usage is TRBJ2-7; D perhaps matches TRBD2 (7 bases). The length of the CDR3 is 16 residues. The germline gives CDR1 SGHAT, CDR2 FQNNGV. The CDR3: CASSLSPVGGHYEQYF. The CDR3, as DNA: TGCGCCAGCAGCTTATCTCCCGTGGGGGGGCACTACGAGCAGTACTTC.

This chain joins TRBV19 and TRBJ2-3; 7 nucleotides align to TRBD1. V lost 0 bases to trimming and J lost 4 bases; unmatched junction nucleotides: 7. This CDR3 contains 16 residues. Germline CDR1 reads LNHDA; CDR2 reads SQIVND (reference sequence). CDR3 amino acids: CASSIDPRQGADTQYF. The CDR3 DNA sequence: TGTGCCAGTAGTATAGATCCCCGACAGGGTGCAGATACGCAGTATTTT.

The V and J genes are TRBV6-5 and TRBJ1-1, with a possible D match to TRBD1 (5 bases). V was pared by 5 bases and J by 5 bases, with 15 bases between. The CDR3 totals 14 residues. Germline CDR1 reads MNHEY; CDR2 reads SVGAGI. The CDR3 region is CASSNGLGGTEAFF. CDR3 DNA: TGTGCCAGCAGTAATGGACTCGGGGGTACTGAAGCTTTCTTT.

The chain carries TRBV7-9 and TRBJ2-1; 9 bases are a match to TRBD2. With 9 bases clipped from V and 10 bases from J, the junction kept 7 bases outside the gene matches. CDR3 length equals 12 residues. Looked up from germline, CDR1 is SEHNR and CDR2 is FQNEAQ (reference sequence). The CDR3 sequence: CASMAGGQEQFF. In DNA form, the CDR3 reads TGTGCCAGTATGGCGGGGGGGCAGGAGCAGTTCTTC.

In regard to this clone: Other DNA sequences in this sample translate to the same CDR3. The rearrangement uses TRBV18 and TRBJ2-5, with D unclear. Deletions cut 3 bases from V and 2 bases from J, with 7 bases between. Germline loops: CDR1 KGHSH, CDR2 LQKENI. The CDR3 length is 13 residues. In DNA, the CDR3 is TGTGCCAGCTCACCGTCCGGTCAAGAGACCCAGTACTTC. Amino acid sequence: CASSPSGQETQYF.

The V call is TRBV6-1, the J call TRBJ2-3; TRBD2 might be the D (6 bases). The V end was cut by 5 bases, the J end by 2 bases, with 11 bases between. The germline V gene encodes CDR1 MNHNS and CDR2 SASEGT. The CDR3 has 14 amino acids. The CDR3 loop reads CASSPRDSTDTQYF. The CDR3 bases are TGTGCCAGCAGTCCTCGGGACTCCACAGATACGCAGTATTTT.

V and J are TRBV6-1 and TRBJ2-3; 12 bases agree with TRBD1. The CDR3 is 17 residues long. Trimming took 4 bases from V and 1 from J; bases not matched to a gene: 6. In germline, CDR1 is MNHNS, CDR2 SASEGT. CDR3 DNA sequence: TGTGCCAGCAGTGGCCGGGACAGGGGGCTTGGCACAGATACGCAGTATTTT. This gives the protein CASSGRDRGLGTDTQYF.

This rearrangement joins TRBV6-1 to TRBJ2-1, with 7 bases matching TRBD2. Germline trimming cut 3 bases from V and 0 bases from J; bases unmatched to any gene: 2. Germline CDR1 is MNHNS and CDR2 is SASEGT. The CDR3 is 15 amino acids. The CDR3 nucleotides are TGTGCCAGCAGTGATTCTAGCGGCTCCTACAATGAGCAGTTCTTC. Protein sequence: CASSDSSGSYNEQFF.

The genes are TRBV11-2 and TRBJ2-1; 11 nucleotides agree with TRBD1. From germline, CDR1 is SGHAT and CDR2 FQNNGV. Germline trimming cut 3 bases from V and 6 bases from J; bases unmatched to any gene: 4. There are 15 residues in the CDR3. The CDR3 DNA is TGTGCCAGCAGCTTCCTAGGGACAGGGGGCAATGAGCAGTTCTTC. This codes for CASSFLGTGGNEQFF.

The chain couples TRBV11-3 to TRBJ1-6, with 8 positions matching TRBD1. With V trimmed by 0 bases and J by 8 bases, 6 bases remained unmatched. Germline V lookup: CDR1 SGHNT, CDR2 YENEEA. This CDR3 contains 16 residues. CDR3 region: CASSLDLQGADSPLHF. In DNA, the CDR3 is TGTGCCAGCAGCTTAGATCTTCAGGGGGCAGATTCACCCCTCCACTTT.

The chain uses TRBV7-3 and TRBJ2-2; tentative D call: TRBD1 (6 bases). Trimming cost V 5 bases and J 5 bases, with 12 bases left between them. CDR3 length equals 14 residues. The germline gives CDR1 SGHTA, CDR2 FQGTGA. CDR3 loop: CASSEAGATGELFF. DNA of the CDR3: TGTGCCAGCAGCGAGGCAGGGGCGACCGGGGAGCTGTTTTTT.

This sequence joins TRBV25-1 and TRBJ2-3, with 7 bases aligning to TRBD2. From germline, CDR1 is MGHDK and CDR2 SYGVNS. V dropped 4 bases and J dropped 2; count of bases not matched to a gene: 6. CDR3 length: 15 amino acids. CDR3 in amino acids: CASSGVAGLTDTQYF. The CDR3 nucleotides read TGTGCCAGCAGTGGGGTAGCGGGTCTCACAGATACGCAGTATTTT.

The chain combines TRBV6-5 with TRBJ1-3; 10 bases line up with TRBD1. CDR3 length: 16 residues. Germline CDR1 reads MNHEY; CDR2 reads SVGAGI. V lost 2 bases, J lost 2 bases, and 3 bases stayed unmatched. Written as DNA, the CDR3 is TGTGCCAGCAGTTACGAGGGACAGGGGCCTGGAAACACCATATATTTT. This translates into CASSYEGQGPGNTIYF.

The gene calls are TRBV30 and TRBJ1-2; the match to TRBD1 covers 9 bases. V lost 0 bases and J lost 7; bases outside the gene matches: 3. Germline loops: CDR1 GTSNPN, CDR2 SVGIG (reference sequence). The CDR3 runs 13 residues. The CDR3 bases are TGTGCCTGGAGTGTACAGGGGGCGAGTGGCTACACCTTC. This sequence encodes CAWSVQGASGYTF.

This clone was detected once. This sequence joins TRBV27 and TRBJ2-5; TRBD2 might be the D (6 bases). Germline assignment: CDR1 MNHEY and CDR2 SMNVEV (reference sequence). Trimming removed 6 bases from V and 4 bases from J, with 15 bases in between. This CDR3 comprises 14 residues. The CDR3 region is CASSHGTSVETQYF. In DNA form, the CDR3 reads TGTGCCAGCAGCCACGGGACTTCCGTAGAGACCCAGTACTTC.

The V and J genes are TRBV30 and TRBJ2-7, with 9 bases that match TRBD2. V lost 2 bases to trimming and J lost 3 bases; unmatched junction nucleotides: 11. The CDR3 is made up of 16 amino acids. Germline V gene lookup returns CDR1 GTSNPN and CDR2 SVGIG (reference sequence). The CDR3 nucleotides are TGTGCCTGGAGTTCCCAGACTAGCGGCATACGCTACGAGCAGTACTTC. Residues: CAWSSQTSGIRYEQYF.

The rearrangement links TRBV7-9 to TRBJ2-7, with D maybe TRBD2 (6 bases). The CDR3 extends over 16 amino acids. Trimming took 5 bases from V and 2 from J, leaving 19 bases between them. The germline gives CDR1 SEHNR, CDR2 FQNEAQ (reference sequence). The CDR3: CASSQQRDSQTYEQYF. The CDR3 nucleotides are TGTGCCAGCAGCCAGCAAAGGGACTCCCAGACCTACGAGCAGTACTTC.

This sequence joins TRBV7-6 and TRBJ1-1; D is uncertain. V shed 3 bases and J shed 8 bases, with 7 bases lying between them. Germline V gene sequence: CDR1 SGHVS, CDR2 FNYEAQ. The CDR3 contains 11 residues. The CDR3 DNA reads TGTGCCAGCAGCTTGGAGGGAGAAGCTTTCTTT. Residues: CASSLEGEAFF. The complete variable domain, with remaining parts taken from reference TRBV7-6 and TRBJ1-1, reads GAGVSQSPRYKVTKRGQDVALRCDPISGHVSLYWYRQALGQGPEFLTYFNYEAQQDKSGLPNDRFSAERPEGSISTLTIQRTEQRDSAMYRCASSLEGEAFFGQGTRLTVV.

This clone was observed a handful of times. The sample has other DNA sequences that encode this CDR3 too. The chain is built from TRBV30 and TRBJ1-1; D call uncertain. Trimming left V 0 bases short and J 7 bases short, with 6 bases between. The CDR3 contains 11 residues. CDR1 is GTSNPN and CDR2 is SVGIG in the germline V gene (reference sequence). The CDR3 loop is CAWSVRGEAFF. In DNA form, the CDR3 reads TGTGCCTGGAGTGTACGCGGTGAAGCTTTCTTT.